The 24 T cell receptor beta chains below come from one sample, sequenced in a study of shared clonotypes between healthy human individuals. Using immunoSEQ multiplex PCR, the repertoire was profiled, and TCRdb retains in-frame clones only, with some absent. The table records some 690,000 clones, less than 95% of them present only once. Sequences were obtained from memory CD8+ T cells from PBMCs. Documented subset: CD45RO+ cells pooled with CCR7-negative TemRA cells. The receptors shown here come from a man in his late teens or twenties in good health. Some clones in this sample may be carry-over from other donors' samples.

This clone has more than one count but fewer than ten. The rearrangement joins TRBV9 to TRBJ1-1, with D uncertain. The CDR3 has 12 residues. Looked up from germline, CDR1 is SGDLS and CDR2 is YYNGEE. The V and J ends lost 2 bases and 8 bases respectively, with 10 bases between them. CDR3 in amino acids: CASSVDNGEAFF. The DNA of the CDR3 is TGTGCCAGCAGCGTTGATAACGGGGAAGCTTTCTTT.

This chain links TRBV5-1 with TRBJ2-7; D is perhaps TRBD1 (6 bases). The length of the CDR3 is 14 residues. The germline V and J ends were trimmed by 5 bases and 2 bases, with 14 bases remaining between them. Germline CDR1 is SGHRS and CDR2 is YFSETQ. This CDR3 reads CASRGAGATYEQYF. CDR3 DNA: TGCGCCAGCAGGGGGGCAGGGGCTACCTACGAGCAGTACTTC.

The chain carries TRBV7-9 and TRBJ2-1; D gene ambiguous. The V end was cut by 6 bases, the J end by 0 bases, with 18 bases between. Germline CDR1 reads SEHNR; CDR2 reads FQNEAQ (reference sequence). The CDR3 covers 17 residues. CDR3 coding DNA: TGTGCCAGCAGTTTCCCTTCAGGCGTCAGCTCCTACAATGAGCAGTTCTTC. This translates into CASSFPSGVSSYNEQFF. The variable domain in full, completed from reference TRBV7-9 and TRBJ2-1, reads DTGVSQNPRHKITKRGQNVTFRCDPISEHNRLYWYRQTLGQGPEFLTYFQNEAQLEKSRLLSDRFSAERPKGSFSTLEIQRTEQGDSAMYLCASSFPSGVSSYNEQFFGPGTRLTVL.

The CDR3 DNA sequence: TGTGCCAGTAGTTCTCTGGGGCTACCGGCTTACAATGAGCAGTTCTTC. It translates to CASSSLGLPAYNEQFF. V and J are TRBV19 and TRBJ2-1; TRBD1 is a possible D gene (5 bases). V shed 5 bases and J shed 4 bases, with 18 bases lying between them. In germline, CDR1 is LNHDA, CDR2 SQIVND (reference sequence). The CDR3 is 16 amino acids.

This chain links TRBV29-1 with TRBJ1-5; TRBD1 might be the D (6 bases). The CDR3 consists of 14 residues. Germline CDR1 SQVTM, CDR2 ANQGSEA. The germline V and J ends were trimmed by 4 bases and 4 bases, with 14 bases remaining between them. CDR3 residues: CSVGTGHLNQPQHF. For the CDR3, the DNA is TGCAGCGTTGGAACGGGACACCTGAATCAGCCCCAGCATTTT.

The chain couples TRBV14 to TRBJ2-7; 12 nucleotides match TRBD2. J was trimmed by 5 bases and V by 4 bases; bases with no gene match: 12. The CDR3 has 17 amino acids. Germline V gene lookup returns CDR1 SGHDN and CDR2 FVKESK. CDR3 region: CASSRPGTSGRPNEQYF. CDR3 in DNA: TGTGCCAGCAGCCGTCCCGGGACTAGCGGGCGGCCCAACGAGCAGTACTTC.

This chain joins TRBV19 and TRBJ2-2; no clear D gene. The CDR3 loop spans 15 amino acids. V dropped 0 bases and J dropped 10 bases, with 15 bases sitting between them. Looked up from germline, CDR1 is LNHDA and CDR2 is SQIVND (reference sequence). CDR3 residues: CASSIDLEFLEELFF. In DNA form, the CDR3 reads TGTGCCAGTAGTATAGATCTGGAGTTTTTAGAGGAGCTGTTTTTT.

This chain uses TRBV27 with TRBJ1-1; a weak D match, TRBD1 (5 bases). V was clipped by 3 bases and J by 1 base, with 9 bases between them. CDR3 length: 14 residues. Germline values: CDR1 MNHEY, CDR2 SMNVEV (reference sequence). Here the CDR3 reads CASSLDQGNTEAFF. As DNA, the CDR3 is TGTGCCAGCAGTTTGGATCAGGGGAACACTGAAGCTTTCTTT.

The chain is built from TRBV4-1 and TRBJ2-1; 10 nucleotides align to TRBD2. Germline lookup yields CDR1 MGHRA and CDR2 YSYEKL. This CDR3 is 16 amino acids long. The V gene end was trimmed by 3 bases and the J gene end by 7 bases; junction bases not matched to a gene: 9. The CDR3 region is CASSHADQREGNEQFF. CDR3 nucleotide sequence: TGCGCCAGCAGCCACGCTGACCAGCGGGAGGGGAATGAGCAGTTCTTC.

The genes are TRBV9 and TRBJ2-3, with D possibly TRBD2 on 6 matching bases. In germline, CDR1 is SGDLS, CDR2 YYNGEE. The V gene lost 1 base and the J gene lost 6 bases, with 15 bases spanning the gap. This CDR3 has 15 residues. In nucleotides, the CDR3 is TGTGCCAGCAGCGTATTAGCGGTCCCCCGGGATACGCAGTATTTT. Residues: CASSVLAVPRDTQYF.

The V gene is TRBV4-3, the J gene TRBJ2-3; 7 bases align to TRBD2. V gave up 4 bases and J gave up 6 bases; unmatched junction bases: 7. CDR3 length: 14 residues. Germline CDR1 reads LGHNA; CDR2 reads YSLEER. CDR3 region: CASSPGLSADTQYF. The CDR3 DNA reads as TGCGCCAGCAGCCCGGGACTATCGGCGGATACGCAGTATTTT.

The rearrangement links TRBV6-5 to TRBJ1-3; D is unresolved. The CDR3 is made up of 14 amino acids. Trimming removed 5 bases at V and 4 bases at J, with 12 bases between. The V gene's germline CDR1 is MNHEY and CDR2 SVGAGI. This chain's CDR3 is CASSLSATGNTIYF. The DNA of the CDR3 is TGTGCCAGCAGTCTCTCGGCAACCGGAAACACCATATATTTT.

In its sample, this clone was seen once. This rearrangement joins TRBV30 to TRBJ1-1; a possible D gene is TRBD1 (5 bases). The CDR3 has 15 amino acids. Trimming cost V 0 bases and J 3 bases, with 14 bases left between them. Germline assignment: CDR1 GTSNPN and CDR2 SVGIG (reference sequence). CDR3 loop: CAWSVPGAGYTEAFF. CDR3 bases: TGTGCCTGGAGTGTCCCCGGGGCGGGGTACACTGAAGCTTTCTTT.

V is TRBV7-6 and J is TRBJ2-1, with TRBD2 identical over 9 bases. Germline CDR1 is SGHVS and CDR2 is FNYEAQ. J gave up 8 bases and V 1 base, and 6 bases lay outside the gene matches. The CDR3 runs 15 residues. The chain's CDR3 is CASSLVSGRGYEQFF. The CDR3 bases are TGTGCCAGCAGCTTAGTTAGCGGGAGAGGCTATGAGCAGTTCTTC.

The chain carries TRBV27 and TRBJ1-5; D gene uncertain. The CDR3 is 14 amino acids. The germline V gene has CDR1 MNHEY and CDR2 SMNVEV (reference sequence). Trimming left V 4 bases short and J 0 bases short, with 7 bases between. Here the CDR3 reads CASSSAYSNQPQHF. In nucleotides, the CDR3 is TGTGCCAGCAGTTCGGCTTATAGCAATCAGCCCCAGCATTTT.

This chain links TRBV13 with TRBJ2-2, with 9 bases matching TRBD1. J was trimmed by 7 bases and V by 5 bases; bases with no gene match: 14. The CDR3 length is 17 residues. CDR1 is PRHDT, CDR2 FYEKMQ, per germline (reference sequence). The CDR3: CASSGGRGQGEIGELFF. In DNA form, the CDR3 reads TGTGCCAGCAGCGGGGGCCGGGGACAGGGAGAGATCGGGGAGCTGTTTTTT.

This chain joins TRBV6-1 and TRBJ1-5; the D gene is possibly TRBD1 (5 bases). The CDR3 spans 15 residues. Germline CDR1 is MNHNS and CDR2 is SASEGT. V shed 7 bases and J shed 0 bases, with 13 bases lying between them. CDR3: CASIPDRYSNQPQHF. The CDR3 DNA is TGTGCCAGCATCCCCGACAGATATAGCAATCAGCCCCAGCATTTT.

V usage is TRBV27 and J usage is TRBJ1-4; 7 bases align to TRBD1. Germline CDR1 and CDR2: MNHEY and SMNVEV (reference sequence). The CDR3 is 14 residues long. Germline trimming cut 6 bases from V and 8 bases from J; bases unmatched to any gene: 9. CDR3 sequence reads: CASRVTGRHEKLFF. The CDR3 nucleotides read TGTGCCAGCAGAGTGACAGGGCGTCACGAAAAACTGTTTTTT.

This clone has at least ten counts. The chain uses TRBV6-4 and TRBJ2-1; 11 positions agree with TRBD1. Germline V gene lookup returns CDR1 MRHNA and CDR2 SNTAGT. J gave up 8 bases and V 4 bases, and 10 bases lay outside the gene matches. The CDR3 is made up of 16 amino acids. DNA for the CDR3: TGTGCCAGCAGTGCCGCAGGGACAGGGGGGTCGGATGAGCAGTTCTTC. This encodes CASSAAGTGGSDEQFF.

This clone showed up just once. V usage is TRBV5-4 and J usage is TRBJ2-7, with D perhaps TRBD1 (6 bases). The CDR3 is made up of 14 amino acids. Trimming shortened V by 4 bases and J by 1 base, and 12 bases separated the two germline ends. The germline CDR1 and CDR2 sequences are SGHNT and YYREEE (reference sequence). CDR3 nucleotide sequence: TGTGCCAGCAGCATCGACAGGACGTCCTACGAGCAGTACTTC. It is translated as CASSIDRTSYEQYF. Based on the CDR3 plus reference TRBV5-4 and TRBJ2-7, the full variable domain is ETGVTQSPTHLIKTRGQQVTLRCSSQSGHNTVSWYQQALGQGPQFIFQYYREEENGRGNFPPRFSGLQFPNYSSELNVNALELDDSALYLCASSIDRTSYEQYFGPGTRLTVT.

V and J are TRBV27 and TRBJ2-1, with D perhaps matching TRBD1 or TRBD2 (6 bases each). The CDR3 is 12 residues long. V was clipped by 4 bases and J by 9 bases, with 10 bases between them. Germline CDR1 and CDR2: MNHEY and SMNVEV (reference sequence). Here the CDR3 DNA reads TGTGCCAGCAGTTCCAGGGGAGGTGAGCAGTTCTTC. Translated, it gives CASSSRGGEQFF.

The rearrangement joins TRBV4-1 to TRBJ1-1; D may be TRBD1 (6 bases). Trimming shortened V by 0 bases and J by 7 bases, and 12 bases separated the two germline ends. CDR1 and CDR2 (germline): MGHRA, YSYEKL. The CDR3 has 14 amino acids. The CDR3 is CASSQDGQNLEAFF. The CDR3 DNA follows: TGCGCCAGCAGCCAAGATGGACAGAACCTTGAAGCTTTCTTT.

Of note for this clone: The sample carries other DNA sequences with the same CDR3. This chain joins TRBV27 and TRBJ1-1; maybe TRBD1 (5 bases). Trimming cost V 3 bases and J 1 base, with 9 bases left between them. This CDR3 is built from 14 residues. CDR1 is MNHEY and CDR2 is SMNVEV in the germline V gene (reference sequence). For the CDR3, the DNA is TGTGCCAGCAGTTTGTTCGGGGGGAACACTGAAGCTTTCTTT. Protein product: CASSLFGGNTEAFF.

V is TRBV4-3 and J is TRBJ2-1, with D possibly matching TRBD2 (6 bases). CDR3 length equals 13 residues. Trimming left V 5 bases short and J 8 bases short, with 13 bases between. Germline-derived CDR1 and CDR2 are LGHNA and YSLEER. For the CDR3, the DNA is TGCGCCAGCAGCAGTGGGACTTTCTATGAGCAGTTCTTC. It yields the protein CASSSGTFYEQFF.